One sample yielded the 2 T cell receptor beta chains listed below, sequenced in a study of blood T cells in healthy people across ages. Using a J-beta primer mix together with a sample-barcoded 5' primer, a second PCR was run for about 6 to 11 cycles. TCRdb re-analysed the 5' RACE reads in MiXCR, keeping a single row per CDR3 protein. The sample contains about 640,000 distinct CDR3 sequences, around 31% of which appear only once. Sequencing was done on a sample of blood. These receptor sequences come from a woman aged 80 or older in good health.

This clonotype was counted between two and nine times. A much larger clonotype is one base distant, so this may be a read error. This chain's CDR3 is CASSPFQADTQYF. CDR3 nucleotide sequence: TGTGCCAGCTCACCATTTCAAGCAGATACGCAGTATTTT. The chain has TRBV18 and TRBJ2-3; no firm D call. The CDR3 is made up of 13 amino acids. Per germline, CDR1 KGHSH and CDR2 LQKENI. Deletions cut 2 bases from V and 4 bases from J, with 7 bases between. Based on the CDR3 plus reference TRBV18 and TRBJ2-3, the full variable domain is NAGVMQNPRHLVRRRGQEARLRCSPMKGHSHVYWYRQLPEEGLKFMVYLQKENIIDESGMPKERFSAEFPKEGPSILRIQQVVRGDSAAYFCASSPFQADTQYFGPGTRLTVL.

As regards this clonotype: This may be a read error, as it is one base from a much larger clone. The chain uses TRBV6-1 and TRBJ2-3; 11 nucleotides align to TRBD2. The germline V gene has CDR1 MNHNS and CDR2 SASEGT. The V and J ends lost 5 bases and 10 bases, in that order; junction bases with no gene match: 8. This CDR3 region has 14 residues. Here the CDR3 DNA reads TGTGCCAGCAGTCCCCTAGCGGGGGGCTCAGCGCAGTATTTT. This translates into CASSPLAGGSAQYF.